These 24 T cell receptor beta chains were all obtained from the same sample, sequenced in a study of long-term antiretroviral therapy in people with HIV. Survey-level resolution applied to immunoSEQ assay v3.0. Libraries were prepared by immunoSEQ multiplex PCR; TCRdb keeps only in-frame clonotypes and omits some of them. This sample has 40,000 to 45,000 clones, with nearly 95% found just once. The material was unsorted PBMCs, obtained 3.7 years after starting antiretroviral therapy. The receptors shown here come from a woman between 50 and 59 years old with HIV.

The chain combines TRBV7-2 with TRBJ2-7, with a weak D call TRBD2 (6 bases). This CDR3 spans 14 amino acids. Trimming stripped 1 base from V and 6 bases from J, with 13 bases between. CDR1 is SGHTA, CDR2 FQGNSA, per germline. CDR3 loop: CASSLEGGFGEQYF. CDR3 nucleotides: TGTGCCAGCAGCTTAGAGGGAGGCTTCGGCGAGCAGTACTTC. Supplemented by reference TRBV7-2 and TRBJ2-7, the full variable domain reads GAGVSQSPSNKVTEKGKDVELRCDPISGHTALYWYRQSLGQGLEFLIYFQGNSAPDKSGLPSDRFSAERTGGSVSTLTIQRTQQEDSAVYLCASSLEGGFGEQYFGPGTRLTVT.

The chain is built from TRBV7-2 and TRBJ2-2, with D perhaps TRBD1 (6 bases). The V end was cut by 1 base, the J end by 0 bases, with 9 bases between. CDR3 length: 16 amino acids. The V gene's germline CDR1 is SGHTA and CDR2 FQGNSA. The CDR3: CASSLEAGANTGELFF. The CDR3 DNA follows: TGTGCCAGCAGCTTAGAGGCAGGGGCGAACACCGGGGAGCTGTTTTTT.

This rearrangement joins TRBV6-6 to TRBJ2-2; the D gene is possibly TRBD1 (6 bases). V was trimmed by 3 bases and J by 1 base, leaving 12 bases between them. Germline CDR1 MNHNY, CDR2 SVGAGI (reference sequence). The CDR3 loop spans 16 amino acids. CDR3 sequence reads: CASSYHRDGNTGELFF. DNA for the CDR3: TGTGCCAGCAGTTATCACAGGGATGGGAACACCGGGGAGCTGTTTTTT.

This rearrangement joins TRBV2 to TRBJ2-4, with TRBD2 identical over 14 bases. V dropped 6 bases and J dropped 11; count of bases not matched to a gene: 6. The CDR3 sequence is 14 residues long. Germline CDR1 is SNHLY and CDR2 is FYNNEI. The CDR3 here is CASRGTSGGYFQYF. The CDR3 coding sequence is TGTGCCAGCAGGGGGACTAGCGGGGGCTACTTTCAGTACTTC.

The chain employs TRBV5-6 and TRBJ2-3; D unresolved. Germline values: CDR1 SGHDT, CDR2 YYEEEE. Trimming stripped 4 bases from V and 1 base from J, with 10 bases between. This CDR3 has 14 residues. The CDR3 DNA reads as TGTGCCAGCAGCCCCTGGGGTGGCACAGATACGCAGTATTTT. Its translation is CASSPWGGTDTQYF.

This clone was seen a single time. The chain couples TRBV4-1 to TRBJ2-1, with 7 positions matching TRBD2. Trimming at V came to 4 bases and at J to 3 bases, leaving 6 bases not matched to a gene. The germline V gene has CDR1 MGHRA and CDR2 YSYEKL. The CDR3 loop spans 15 amino acids. CDR3 loop: CASSRTRGSYNEQFF. CDR3 in DNA: TGCGCCAGCAGCCGGACTAGGGGCAGCTACAATGAGCAGTTCTTC.

The chain recombines TRBV7-2 with TRBJ2-2; 7 nucleotides match TRBD1. The CDR3 covers 14 residues. Trimming at V came to 3 bases and at J to 7 bases, leaving 5 bases not matched to a gene. Germline V CDR1 and CDR2: SGHTA, FQGNSA. CDR3 bases: TGTGCCAGCAGCTTGAGACAGGGAAGCGGGGAGCTGTTTTTT. Its protein is CASSLRQGSGELFF.

The V call is TRBV19, the J call TRBJ1-1; D uncertain. The CDR3 runs to 13 residues. CDR1 is LNHDA, CDR2 SQIVND, per germline (reference sequence). V lost 7 bases and J lost 1, with 10 bases in between. CDR3 protein: CASKRQANTEAFF. The CDR3, as DNA: TGTGCCAGTAAAAGGCAGGCGAACACTGAAGCTTTCTTT.

This clone showed up just once. The rearrangement links TRBV30 to TRBJ1-1; a possible D gene is TRBD1 (5 bases). The germline gives CDR1 GTSNPN, CDR2 SVGIG (reference sequence). The CDR3 runs 15 residues. Trimming pared 1 base from V and 1 base from J, leaving 13 bases between. CDR3 coding DNA: TGTGCCTGGAGTGGCCAGGGAACGGCGAACACTGAAGCTTTCTTT. Translation: CAWSGQGTANTEAFF.

The chain carries TRBV29-1 and TRBJ1-1; TRBD1 aligns across 10 bases. The V gene's germline CDR1 is SQVTM and CDR2 ANQGSEA. The J segment lost 8 bases and the V segment lost 4 bases, leaving 1 base of the junction unmatched. The CDR3 covers 11 residues. In nucleotides, the CDR3 is TGCAGCGTTGGGACAGGGGGAGAAGCTTTCTTT. Translated: CSVGTGGEAFF.

This chain's CDR3 is CASSSEGGRVNEKLFF. CDR3 DNA: TGTGCCAGCAGCTCGGAGGGCGGCAGGGTTAATGAAAAACTGTTTTTT. The J gene is TRBJ1-4, the V gene TRBV5-4, with a weak D call TRBD1 (5 bases). Germline values: CDR1 SGHNT, CDR2 YYREEE (reference sequence). V dropped 3 bases and J dropped 4 bases, with 16 bases sitting between them. The length of the CDR3 is 16 residues.

The chain carries TRBV29-1 and TRBJ1-6; a weak D match, TRBD1 (5 bases). Germline V gene data show CDR1 as SQVTM and CDR2 as ANQGSEA. The CDR3 contains 15 residues. The V and J ends lost 7 bases and 4 bases respectively, with 17 bases between them. The CDR3 coding sequence is TGCAGCGGCCGGACATCCTCCGGATATAATTCACCCCTCCACTTT. Translating gives CSGRTSSGYNSPLHF.

The chain combines TRBV5-1 with TRBJ2-7, with D tentatively TRBD2 (6 bases). The length of the CDR3 is 14 residues. Germline V gives CDR1 SGHRS, CDR2 YFSETQ. With 4 bases removed from V and 6 bases from J, the gap between germline ends came to 17 bases. CDR3 sequence reads: CASSLDPGLPEQYF. The CDR3, as DNA: TGCGCCAGCAGCCTGGATCCGGGACTTCCCGAGCAGTACTTC. The variable domain in full, completed from reference TRBV5-1 and TRBJ2-7, reads KAGVTQTPRYLIKTRGQQVTLSCSPISGHRSVSWYQQTPGQGLQFLFEYFSETQRNKGNFPGRFSGRQFSNSRSEMNVSTLELGDSALYLCASSLDPGLPEQYFGPGTRLTVT.

The genes are TRBV7-2 and TRBJ2-7; 8 bases match TRBD1. CDR1 SGHTA and CDR2 FQGNSA come from the germline V gene. The CDR3 contains 15 residues. V was pared by 5 bases and J by 2 bases, with 8 bases of the junction left unmatched. For the CDR3, the DNA is TGTGCCAGCAGCAAACTACAGGGGGTGGCCTACGAGCAGTACTTC. It encodes CASSKLQGVAYEQYF. Combining the CDR3 with reference TRBV7-2 and TRBJ2-7 gives the whole variable domain GAGVSQSPSNKVTEKGKDVELRCDPISGHTALYWYRQSLGQGLEFLIYFQGNSAPDKSGLPSDRFSAERTGGSVSTLTIQRTQQEDSAVYLCASSKLQGVAYEQYFGPGTRLTVT.

This chain joins TRBV7-2 and TRBJ1-1; 7 positions agree with TRBD1. V was clipped by 4 bases and J by 1 base; unmatched bases: 3. The CDR3 loop spans 14 amino acids. Germline V CDR1 and CDR2: SGHTA, FQGNSA. In DNA form, the CDR3 reads TGTGCCAGCAGCTCCGGGACAGCGAACACTGAAGCTTTCTTT. This sequence encodes CASSSGTANTEAFF. The full variable domain, rest sourced from reference TRBV7-2 and TRBJ1-1, is GAGVSQSPSNKVTEKGKDVELRCDPISGHTALYWYRQSLGQGLEFLIYFQGNSAPDKSGLPSDRFSAERTGGSVSTLTIQRTQQEDSAVYLCASSSGTANTEAFFGQGTRLTVV.

The chain recombines TRBV7-8 with TRBJ1-5; D ambiguous. The V gene lost 5 bases and the J gene lost 6 bases, with 11 bases spanning the gap. Germline CDR1 SGHVS, CDR2 FQNEAQ. There are 13 residues in the CDR3. CDR3 in amino acids: CASSAEVGQPQHF. CDR3 DNA sequence: TGTGCCAGCAGCGCGGAAGTAGGTCAGCCCCAGCATTTT.

The J gene is TRBJ1-1, the V gene TRBV30; the match to TRBD1 covers 7 bases. This CDR3 has 13 amino acids. The ends lost 3 bases at V and 4 bases at J; junction bases unmatched: 5. Germline CDR1 and CDR2: GTSNPN and SVGIG (reference sequence). CDR3: CAWRDRVATEAFF. The CDR3 coding sequence is TGTGCCTGGAGAGACAGGGTGGCCACTGAAGCTTTCTTT.

The rearrangement links TRBV6-1 to TRBJ2-2, with 12 bases lining up with TRBD2. The CDR3 loop spans 19 amino acids. Germline CDR1 MNHNS, CDR2 SASEGT. Germline trimming cut 0 bases from V and 3 bases from J; bases unmatched to any gene: 8. The DNA for the CDR3 is TGTGCCAGCAGTGAAGCGGGGGCTAGCGGGGGGGCTTACACCGGGGAGCTGTTTTTT. Its protein is CASSEAGASGGAYTGELFF.

This chain uses TRBV2 with TRBJ2-7; D remains unclear. Germline CDR1 SNHLY, CDR2 FYNNEI. This CDR3 is 12 amino acids long. V shed 8 bases and J shed 0 bases, with 8 bases lying between them. The CDR3 nucleotides read TGTGCCAGCTCCAAACGCTCCTACGAGCAGTACTTC. This translates into CASSKRSYEQYF.

Here the CDR3 reads CAWSYPRGTEAFF. Here the CDR3 DNA reads TGTGCCTGGAGTTACCCGAGGGGAACTGAAGCTTTCTTT. This chain uses TRBV30 with TRBJ1-1, with a tentative D call TRBD1 (5 bases). The CDR3 has 13 residues. The V end was cut by 2 bases, the J end by 5 bases, with 12 bases between. The germline V gene has CDR1 GTSNPN and CDR2 SVGIG (reference sequence). Variable domain in full (rest from reference TRBV30 and TRBJ1-1): SQTIHQWPATLVQPVGSPLSLECTVEGTSNPNLYWYRQAAGRGLQLLFYSVGIGQISSEVPQNLSASRPQDRQFILSSKKLLLSDSGFYLCAWSYPRGTEAFFGQGTRLTVV.

CDR3 bases: TGCGCCAGCAGCTTGTGGGGTGCCTCTGGAAACACCATATATTTT. This translates into CASSLWGASGNTIYF. The V gene is TRBV5-1, the J gene TRBJ1-3; no clear D. Trimming pared 1 base from V and 0 bases from J, leaving 8 bases between. The CDR3 is 15 amino acids. Germline V gene data show CDR1 as SGHRS and CDR2 as YFSETQ.

This clone showed up just once. The rearrangement uses TRBV19 and TRBJ1-1; 7 bases are a match to TRBD1. The CDR3 consists of 14 residues. The V and J ends lost 3 bases and 8 bases, in that order; junction bases with no gene match: 9. CDR1 and CDR2 (germline): LNHDA, SQIVND (reference sequence). CDR3 DNA: TGTGCCAGTAGTATTGGGTCCAGGGGGGGGGAAGCTTTCTTT. This gives the protein CASSIGSRGGEAFF.

This chain joins TRBV19 and TRBJ1-1; a weak D match, TRBD1 (6 bases). Trimming removed 7 bases from V and 0 bases from J, with 9 bases in between. The CDR3 length is 13 residues. Germline V gives CDR1 LNHDA, CDR2 SQIVND (reference sequence). CDR3 sequence (DNA): TGTGCCAGTAAGGGACAAATGAACACTGAAGCTTTCTTT. Translated: CASKGQMNTEAFF.

This chain connects TRBV7-8 to TRBJ2-3; no clear D. The germline CDR1 and CDR2 sequences are SGHVS and FQNEAQ. CDR3 length: 11 amino acids. With 5 bases removed from V and 8 bases from J, the gap between germline ends came to 8 bases. In nucleotides, the CDR3 is TGTGCCAGCAGCGTATCGGGTACGCAGTATTTT. Translating gives CASSVSGTQYF.